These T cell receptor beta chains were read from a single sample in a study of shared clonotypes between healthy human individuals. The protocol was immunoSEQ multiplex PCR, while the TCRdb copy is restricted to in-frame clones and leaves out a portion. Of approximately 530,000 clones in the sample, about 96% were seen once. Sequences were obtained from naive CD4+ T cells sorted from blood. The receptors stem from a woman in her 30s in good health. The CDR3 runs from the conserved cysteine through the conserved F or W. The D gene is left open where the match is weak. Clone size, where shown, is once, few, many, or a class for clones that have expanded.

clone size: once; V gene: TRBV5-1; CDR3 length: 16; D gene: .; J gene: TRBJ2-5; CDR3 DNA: TGCGCCAGCAGCCCCTGGGCGGGGCCGGTATCAGAGACCCAGTACTTC; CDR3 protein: CASSPWAGPVSETQYF
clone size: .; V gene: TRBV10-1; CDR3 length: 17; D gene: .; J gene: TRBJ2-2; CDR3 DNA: TGCGCCAGCAGTTCTAGTCCTAGGACAGCGAACACCGGGGAGCTGTTTTTT; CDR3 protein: CASSSSPRTANTGELFF
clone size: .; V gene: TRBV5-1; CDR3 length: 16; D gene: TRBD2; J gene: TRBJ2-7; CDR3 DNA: TGCGCCAGCAGCCTCCGGCCCAATAGCGGGACCGACGAGCAGTACTTC; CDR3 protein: CASSLRPNSGTDEQYF
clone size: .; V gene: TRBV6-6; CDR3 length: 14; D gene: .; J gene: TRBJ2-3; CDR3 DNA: TGTGCCAGCAGTCAAGTATCTAGCACAGATACGCAGTATTTT; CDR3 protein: CASSQVSSTDTQYF
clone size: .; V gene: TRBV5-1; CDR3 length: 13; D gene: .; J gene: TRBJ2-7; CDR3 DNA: TGCGCCAGCAGCCCCATGGGGATCTACGAGCAGTACTTC; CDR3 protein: CASSPMGIYEQYF
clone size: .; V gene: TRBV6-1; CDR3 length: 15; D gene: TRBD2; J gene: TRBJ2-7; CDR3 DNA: TGTGCCAGCAGTGAAGCAGGGACTAGCCGTTCGCGACAGTACTTC; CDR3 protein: CASSEAGTSRSRQYF
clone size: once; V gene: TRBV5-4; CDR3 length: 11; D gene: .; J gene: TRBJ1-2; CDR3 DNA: TGTGCCAGCAGCCAGGACAGAGGCTACACCTTC; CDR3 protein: CASSQDRGYTF
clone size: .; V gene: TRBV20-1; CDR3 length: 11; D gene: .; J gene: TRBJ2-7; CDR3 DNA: TGCAGTGCTCCCCGGGGATACGAGCAGTACTTC; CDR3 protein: CSAPRGYEQYF
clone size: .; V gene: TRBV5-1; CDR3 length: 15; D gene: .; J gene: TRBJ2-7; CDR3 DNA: TGCGCCAGCAGCTTGTTGGACAAGAGCTCCTACGAGCAGTACTTC; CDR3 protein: CASSLLDKSSYEQYF
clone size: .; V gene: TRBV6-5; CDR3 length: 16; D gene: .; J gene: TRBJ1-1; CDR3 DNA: TGTGCCAGCAGTTACTCGACAGGAACCATGAACACTGAAGCTTTCTTT; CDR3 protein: CASSYSTGTMNTEAFF
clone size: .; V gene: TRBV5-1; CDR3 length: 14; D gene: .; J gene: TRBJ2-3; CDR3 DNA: TGCGCCAGCAGCTTGGCAATAGGAGCGGATACGCAGTATTTT; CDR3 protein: CASSLAIGADTQYF